Detailed here is one T cell receptor beta chain. Its antigen remains unidentified. PCR involved 60 Vbeta and 13 Jbeta primers. Sequencing was performed with immunoSEQ multiplex PCR; in TCRdb, only in-frame clones are kept and a portion is missing. In the table there are 150,000 to 200,000 clones, 65% to 90% of which are singletons. This specimen belongs to a study of cytomegalovirus exposure and HLA in healthy donors. With 4 bases removed from V and 8 bases from J, the gap between germline ends came to 10 bases. Germline V gene lookup returns CDR1 SGHNT and CDR2 YYREEE (reference sequence). The CDR3 covers 12 residues. Study-level points and caveats: For most TCR beta V segments, an earlier analysis put the productive rate at about 90% or about 30% of the time.

The rearrangement uses TRBV5-4 and TRBJ1-3; D possibly corresponds to TRBD1 (6 bases). The sample comprised PBMCs. The source is a woman between 50 and 59 years old in good health and CMV-seronegative. The CDR3 protein is CASSRYRDTIYF. DNA of the CDR3: TGTGCCAGCAGCAGATACAGGGACACCATATATTTT. Full variable domain (outside the CDR3, taken from reference TRBV5-4 and TRBJ1-3): ETGVTQSPTHLIKTRGQQVTLRCSSQSGHNTVSWYQQALGQGPQFIFQYYREEENGRGNFPPRFSGLQFPNYSSELNVNALELDDSALYLCASSRYRDTIYFGEGSWLTVV.